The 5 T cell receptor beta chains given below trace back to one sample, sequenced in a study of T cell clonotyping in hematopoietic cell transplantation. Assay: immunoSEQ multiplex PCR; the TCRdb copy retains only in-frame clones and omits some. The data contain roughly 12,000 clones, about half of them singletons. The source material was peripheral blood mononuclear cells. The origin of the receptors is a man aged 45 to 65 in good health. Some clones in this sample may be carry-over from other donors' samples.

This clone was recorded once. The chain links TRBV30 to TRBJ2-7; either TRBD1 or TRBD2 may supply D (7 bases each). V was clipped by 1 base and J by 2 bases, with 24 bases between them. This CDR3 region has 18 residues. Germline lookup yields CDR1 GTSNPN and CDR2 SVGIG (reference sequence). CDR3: CAWSAGGQRLLIAYEQYF. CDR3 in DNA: TGTGCCTGGAGTGCGGGGGGACAGCGGCTCCTGATAGCCTACGAGCAGTACTTC.

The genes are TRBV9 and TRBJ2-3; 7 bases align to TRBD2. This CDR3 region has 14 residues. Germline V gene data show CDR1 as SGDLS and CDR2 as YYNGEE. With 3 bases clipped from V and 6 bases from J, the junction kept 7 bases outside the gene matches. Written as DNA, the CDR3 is TGTGCCAGCAGCGGTATTAGCGGGCCCGATACGCAGTATTTT. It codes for CASSGISGPDTQYF.

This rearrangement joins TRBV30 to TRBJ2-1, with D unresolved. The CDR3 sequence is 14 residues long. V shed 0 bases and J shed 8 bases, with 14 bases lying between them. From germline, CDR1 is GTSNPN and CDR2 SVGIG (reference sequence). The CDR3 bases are TGTGCCTGGAGTGTACTCGGGTCTGGGGATGAGCAGTTCTTC. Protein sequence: CAWSVLGSGDEQFF.

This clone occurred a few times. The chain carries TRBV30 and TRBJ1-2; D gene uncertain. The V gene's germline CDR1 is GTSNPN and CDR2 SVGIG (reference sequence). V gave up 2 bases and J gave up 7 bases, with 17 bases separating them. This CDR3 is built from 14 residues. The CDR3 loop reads CAWSRLGRAGGYTF. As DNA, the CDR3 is TGTGCCTGGAGTCGATTGGGGAGGGCCGGTGGCTACACCTTC.

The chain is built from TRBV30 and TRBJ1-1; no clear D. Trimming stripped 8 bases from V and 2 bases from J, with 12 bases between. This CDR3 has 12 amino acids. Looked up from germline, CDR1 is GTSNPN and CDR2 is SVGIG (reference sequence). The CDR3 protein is CARRRVNTEAFF. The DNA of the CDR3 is TGTGCCCGCCGGAGGGTCAACACTGAAGCTTTCTTT.